This TCR beta chain is from a study of cytomegalovirus exposure and HLA in healthy donors. Whole-study results and caveats: Previous analysis showed most TCR beta V segments were productive about 87% or about 30% of the time. An Asian-associated ancestry cluster reportedly showed fewer N-insertions than the approximately 600-donor mean in a later analysis. The sole available immune exposure information was CMV serostatus.

The PCR employed 60 Vbeta primers together with 13 Jbeta primers. Using immunoSEQ multiplex PCR, the repertoire was profiled, and TCRdb retains in-frame clones only, with some absent. The data hold 180,000 or so clones, with about 75% observed a single time. Remarks on this clone: Antigen: not known.

The CDR3 has 15 amino acids. The germline CDR1 and CDR2 sequences are SGHAT and FQNNGV. Unmatched junction bases numbered 5, after V lost 4 bases and J lost 2 bases. Sequencing was carried out using PBMCs. The sequence was obtained from a woman aged 35 to 49 in good health and CMV-seropositive. The V and J genes are TRBV11-2 and TRBJ2-7; 10 nucleotides match TRBD2. The CDR3 DNA follows: TGTGCCAGCAGCTCCACTAGCGGGACAACCTACGAGCAGTACTTC. Encoded protein: CASSSTSGTTYEQYF. Variable domain in full (rest from reference TRBV11-2 and TRBJ2-7): EAGVAQSPRYKIIEKRQSVAFWCNPISGHATLYWYQQILGQGPKLLIQFQNNGVVDDSQLPKDRFSAERLKGVDSTLKIQPAKLEDSAVYLCASSSTSGTTYEQYFGPGTRLTVT.